This TCR beta chain was observed in a study of Graves' ophthalmopathy and Graves' hyperthyroidism (dated by TCRdb to about 2018). At the level of the whole study: Peripheral blood was collected at initial diagnosis, before any treatment. To explore V-J signatures that distinguish ophthalmopathy from hyperthyroidism, a discovery set of around 100 patients was enrolled, made up of under 50 with ophthalmopathy and under 65 with stable hyperthyroidism. Once sampling was done, hyperthyroidism patients were given methimazole at a starting dose of 30 mg daily, while ophthalmopathy patients were given high-dose intravenous methylprednisolone. In total, under 150 blood samples were TCR-sequenced: 43 ophthalmopathy, approximately 80 hyperthyroidism and approximately 17 hyperthyroidism-to-ophthalmopathy patients. In roughly 6 hyperthyroidism patients, T-cell repertoires of thyroid tissue and blood were compared. The study used TCR beta repertoire signatures to distinguish Graves' ophthalmopathy from Graves' hyperthyroidism and to predict progression to ophthalmopathy. An independent validation cohort was composed of around 19 hyperthyroidism patients and 15 to 17 patients who later progressed from hyperthyroidism to ophthalmopathy. Study-wide conclusions, independent of this receptor: In validation, the model predicted ophthalmopathy progression with 70.59% sensitivity and about 77% specificity; fewer than 15 predicted patients were CT-confirmed with GO in a median of around 6.5 months. Most expanded thyroid clonotypes with frequency above 0.001 were also detected in blood, suggesting blood repertoires may reflect the thyroid immune response. The 13-signature model separated ophthalmopathy from stable hyperthyroidism with 85% to 90% sensitivity and about 81% specificity in cross-validation, and 80%/75% in the test set. Sample size was not statistically predetermined, and group allocation was not concealed from the investigators.

According to the germline V gene, CDR1 reads SGHRS and CDR2 reads YFSETQ. The CDR3, cysteine through phenylalanine, is 13 amino acids long. Only the CDR3 part of the read is kept: 39 bases, read in frame from the first base. V drops 6 bases and J drops 3 bases, leaving 10 bases in between. TCR beta CDR3 regions were amplified from RNA transcripts for repertoire sequencing. The first round was an RT-PCR using HTBI primers with the Qiagen OneStep RT-PCR kit, and this first round was followed by a second-round multiplex PCR, then size selection and purification. The libraries underwent paired-end sequencing with 100 bp reads on an Illumina HiSeq2000. Turning to the authors' computational methods: Reads were processed with SOAPnuke, discarding reads with adapters, uncalled bases, mean Phred below 15, or no exact constant-primer or identifier match. COPE v1.2.5 was used to merge the high-quality paired reads. Each unique nucleotide sequence was defined as a clonotype, and clonotypes were aligned to IMGT TRB V, D and J references with MiTCR v1.1. The analysis was limited to V-J combinations with a frequency above 0.0001, which together covered 99.2% of the repertoires. For each V-J combination, a TCR clonal expansion and chaos score was defined as the ratio of F50 clonal expansion to chaos observed in the TCRdist matrix. Welch's t-statistics and random forest were used to narrow the features down to more than 10 V-J combinations, which were then fed into a naive Bayes classifier. Thyroid-blood repertoire similarity was quantified with the Morisita-Horn index. The raw public data were reprocessed by TCRdb itself: fastp quality trimming at Q25, MiXCR clonotype calling, in-frame beta chains only. CDR3 protein duplicates are merged, each entry listing the most common genes and DNA. The V and J calls here are based on TCRdb, not the publication. Across this sample there are about 240,000 distinct CDR3 sequences, with around 50% seen only once. Roughly 50% of the sample lies in the top ten.

This clonotype showed up just a few times. The target of this receptor is not known. There are no base qualities to consult, and no much larger clone falls within one base. Patients with ophthalmopathy had moderately to severely active disease, with a Clinical Activity Score of 3 or more, a NOSPECS grade of 4 or more, and a disease duration of less than 3 months. Patients were excluded if they had other autoimmune diseases, uncontrolled infections, pregnancy or lactation. Diagnosis was based on clinical symptoms, serum thyroxine, TRAb, thyroid ultrasound and orbital computed tomography. Using Ficoll-Paque density gradient centrifugation, PBMCs were isolated from 9.5 to 10 ml of fresh peripheral blood. Total RNA was extracted with Trizol reagent and quality-checked on an Agilent 2100 Bioanalyzer.

The TCR was taken from an adult man with Graves' ophthalmopathy. The rearranged segments are TRBV5-1 and TRBJ1-3, with the D gene uncertain. Sequences were obtained from peripheral blood. The encoded CDR3 is CASTTGGGNTIYF. In nucleotide form, the sequence is TGCGCCAGCACCACTGGCGGTGGAAACACCATATATTTT.